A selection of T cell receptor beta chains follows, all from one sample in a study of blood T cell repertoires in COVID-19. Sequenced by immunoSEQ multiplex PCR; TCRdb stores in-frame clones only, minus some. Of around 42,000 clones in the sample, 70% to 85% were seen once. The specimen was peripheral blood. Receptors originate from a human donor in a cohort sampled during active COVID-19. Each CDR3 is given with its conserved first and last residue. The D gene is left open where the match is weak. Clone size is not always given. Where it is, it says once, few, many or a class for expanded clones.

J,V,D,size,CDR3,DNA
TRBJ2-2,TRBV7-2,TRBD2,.,CASSQAGLDSGELFF,TGTGCCAGCAGCCAGGCGGGACTAGATTCCGGGGAGCTGTTTTTT
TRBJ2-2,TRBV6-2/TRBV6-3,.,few,CASSFTGYTGELFF,TGTGCCAGCAGTTTTACAGGGTACACCGGGGAGCTGTTTTTT
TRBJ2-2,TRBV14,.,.,CASSQARQGGLFF,TGTGCCAGCAGCCAAGCACGGCAGGGAGGGCTGTTTTTT
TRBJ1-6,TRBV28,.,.,CASRAQGRGSPLHF,TGTGCCAGCAGGGCCCAGGGGAGGGGATCACCCCTCCACTTT
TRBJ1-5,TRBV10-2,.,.,CASTGIGNQPQHF,TGCGCCAGCACAGGGATAGGTAATCAGCCCCAGCATTTT
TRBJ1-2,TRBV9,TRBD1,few,CASSSSRTGARYGYTF,TGTGCCAGCAGCTCATCCCGGACAGGGGCCCGCTATGGCTACACCTTC
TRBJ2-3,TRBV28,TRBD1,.,CASKKGGQKLATQYF,TGTGCCAGTAAAAAAGGGGGACAGAAACTTGCTACGCAGTATTTT
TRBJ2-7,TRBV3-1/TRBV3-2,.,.,CASSQKGDISYEQYF,TGTGCCAGCAGCCAAAAGGGGGACATCTCCTACGAGCAGTACTTC
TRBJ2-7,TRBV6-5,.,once,CASRPQGIGPYEQYF,TGTGCCAGCAGGCCACAGGGTATAGGCCCCTACGAGCAGTACTTC
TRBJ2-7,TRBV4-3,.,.,CASSQDRYSYEQYF,TGCGCCAGCAGCCAAGACAGGTATTCCTACGAGCAGTACTTC
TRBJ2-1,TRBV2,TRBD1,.,CASSTTGGGYNEQFF,TGTGCCAGCAGTACGACAGGGGGCGGGTACAATGAGCAGTTCTTC
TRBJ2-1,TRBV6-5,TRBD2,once,CASSRLAGESNEQFF,TGTGCCAGCAGTCGTCTAGCGGGGGAGTCCAATGAGCAGTTCTTC
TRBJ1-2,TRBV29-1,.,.,CSVVTDSLNYGYTF,TGCAGCGTTGTGACGGACAGCCTTAACTATGGCTACACCTTC
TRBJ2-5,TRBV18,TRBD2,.,CASSPGGDETQYF,TGTGCCAGCTCACCGGGGGGGGACGAGACCCAGTACTTC
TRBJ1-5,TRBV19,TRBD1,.,CATRDRRYSNQPQHF,TGTGCCACCCGGGACAGGAGATATAGCAATCAGCCCCAGCATTTT